This T cell receptor (beta chain) was recovered during a study of tumor-infiltrating lymphocytes in primary liver carcinoma (dated by TCRdb to 2017 to 2019). About the investigation overall: Four to six patients with histopathologically diagnosed primary liver carcinoma underwent surgical resection in China between late 2015 and early 2016. Of the five patients, three men and two women aged 30 to 69 years, four had hepatocellular carcinoma and one had combined HCC and intrahepatic cholangiocarcinoma. The tumors of the five patients were staged as T1-T3 N0M0, with maximum diameters ranging from roughly 4.2 to 10 cm. Each sample produced roughly 3.65 to 8 million productive TCRbeta reads, and read depth showed no significant difference between tissue types. The study combined TCRbeta repertoire sequencing, expression microarrays and whole-exome sequencing across five regions of each liver tumor, with adjacent normal tissue and blood. TCRbeta repertoire sequencing covered 35 specimens from 5 patients: roughly 25 tumor regions, 5 adjacent noncancerous liver tissues and 5 peripheral blood samples. Repertoires from technical replicates were highly reproducible, with mean shared-clone rates roughly 0.89 and correlation coefficients above 0.98.

Using a constant-region primer and ProtoScript II reverse transcriptase, TCRbeta-specific cDNA was reverse-transcribed from about 0.45 ug total RNA. TCRbeta libraries were built with three nested multiplex PCR rounds, a slightly modified ARM-PCR procedure. Each of the first two PCR rounds ran for about 10 cycles using multiplex TRBV1-TRBV30 forward primers together with a Cbeta reverse primer. Sample barcodes and Illumina adapters were added in a final 25-cycle PCR with Deep VentR polymerase. Amplicons of 200-500 bp were gel-purified with a QIAquick gel extraction kit before sequencing. TCRbeta amplicons were sequenced on an Illumina HiSeq 2500 with 250-bp paired-end reads. In the original analysis: Quality trimming of reads was performed with Trimmomatic v0.33, and paired reads were merged with FLASH v1.2.11 so that full CDR3 sequences could be recovered. V, D and J germline segments were assigned to the rearranged TCRbeta sequences by MiGEC v1.2.1b. VDJtools v1.0.0 computed clonotype statistics and Shannon-Wiener diversity indices. To reduce sampling bias, subsequent analyses other than the diversity analysis used only the 250 most abundant clonotypes in each sample. TCRdb redid the processing of the public reads, applying fastp at Q25 and MiXCR, and retained in-frame beta chains. When rows share a CDR3 protein, they turn into one entry using the most common DNA and genes. The V and J calls shown here were made by TCRdb, not taken from the authors' results. The sample records 300,000 to 350,000 distinct CDR3 sequences, approximately 54% of which are singletons. The ten largest clones capture over 15% of the sample.

A remark on this clonotype: No cognate antigen has been identified for it. No base quality values were provided; no much bigger clone lies one nucleotide off.

Blood RNA was extracted from unsorted whole blood with TRIzol reagent; germline DNA came from the DNeasy Blood & Tissue kit. At the time of sampling, the patients had chronic HBV infection and had not received any treatment. Before surgery, approximately 3.7 milliliters of peripheral blood were drawn into K2EDTA tubes. What the authors observed across the whole study: Compared with blood, tumors had a significantly larger share of the repertoire taken up by the top 250 clones (p = 0.039). Bulk unsorted samples precluded comparing CD4+ and CD8+ T cell repertoires. Only the TCR beta chain was sequenced, so true repertoire diversity is likely underestimated because unpaired alpha chains were not captured. With just four to six patients in the study, the authors point out that the findings should be validated in a larger study. Repertoire overlap was higher between tumor regions (mean around 36%) than tumor-adjacent (17%) or tumor-blood (roughly 14%) pairs, consistent with antigen-driven expansion.

The CDR3 numbers 13 residues from cysteine through phenylalanine. Of the read, only the CDR3 DNA is kept; its 39 bases are in frame from base 1. The V and J ends are trimmed by 5 bases and 7 bases, leaving 12 bases between them. CDR1 and CDR2 are drawn from the germline V gene: SGHAT, FQNNGV. The chain was built from TRBV11-2 and TRBJ2-1; TRBD2 is a possible D gene, resting on 5 matching bases. The TCR comes from a woman aged 25 to 39 with primary liver carcinoma and hepatitis B virus infection. What was sequenced was peripheral blood. The CDR3 region has the sequence CASSPGNDNEQFF. Here is the DNA: TGTGCCAGCAGCCCCGGGAATGATAATGAGCAGTTCTTC.